The source of this T cell receptor beta chain is a study of cytomegalovirus exposure and HLA in healthy donors. Study conclusions and caveats: Researchers catalogued 160 or so TCR beta chains as cytomegalovirus-associated.

The protocol was immunoSEQ multiplex PCR, while the TCRdb copy is restricted to in-frame clones and leaves out a portion. In the table there are about 110,000 clones, roughly 90% of which are singletons. The CDR3 covers 16 residues. Concerning this clone: Its specificity is not known.

Sequences were obtained from PBMCs. The TCR comes from a woman under 40 in good health and CMV-seropositive. The chain combines TRBV21-1 with TRBJ1-6. TRBV21-1 is designated a pseudogene. The CDR3 region has the DNA TGTGCCAGCAGCAACCTTAGCGGCAGGGCATATTCACCCCTCCACTTT. Translated, it gives CASSNLSGRAYSPLHF.